What follows are 4 T cell receptor beta chains derived from one specimen sequenced in a study of T-cell reconstitution after alpha-beta-depleted transplantation in children. Preparing the TCRbeta library involved the use of unique molecular identifiers. One entry per CDR3 protein results from TCRdb running MiXCR on the PCR reads. The table lists around 200,000 distinct CDR3 sequences, roughly 11% of them singletons. The sequenced sample was PBMCs, obtained before TCRalphabeta/CD19-depleted stem cell transplant. These TCRs come from a child less than two years old with acute myeloid leukemia, due to receive a stem cell transplant.

Many counts were recorded for this clonotype. J is TRBJ2-1 and V is TRBV28; 9 bases match TRBD2. Per germline, CDR1 MDHEN and CDR2 SYDVKM. CDR3 length: 18 residues. V lost 3 bases to trimming and J lost 5 bases; unmatched junction nucleotides: 14. The CDR3 here is CASSFPLYEREVNNEQFF. CDR3 nucleotides: TGTGCCAGCAGTTTCCCCCTTTACGAGCGGGAGGTCAACAATGAGCAGTTCTTC.

The count of this clonotype is one. A much larger clone sits a single nucleotide away, making a read error possible. The J gene is TRBJ1-1, the V gene TRBV12-3 or TRBV12-4; D not certain. This CDR3 has 13 amino acids. The CDR3: CTSSYFEDTEAFF. The CDR3 DNA is TGTACCAGCAGTTATTTCGAGGACACTGAAGCTTTCTTT.

The genes are TRBV5-4 and TRBJ1-1; no clear D gene. V lost 4 bases, J lost 1 base, and 5 bases lay in between. Germline CDR1 SGHNT, CDR2 YYREEE (reference sequence). The CDR3 length is 12 residues. CDR3 sequence (DNA): TGTGCCAGCAGCGTTGCGAACACTGAAGCTTTCTTT. This encodes CASSVANTEAFF. Based on the CDR3 plus reference TRBV5-4 and TRBJ1-1, the full variable domain is ETGVTQSPTHLIKTRGQQVTLRCSSQSGHNTVSWYQQALGQGPQFIFQYYREEENGRGNFPPRFSGLQFPNYSSELNVNALELDDSALYLCASSVANTEAFFGQGTRLTVV.

A few counts support this clonotype. The chain joins TRBV9 to TRBJ2-1; a possible D gene is TRBD2 (6 bases). CDR1 and CDR2 from the germline V gene are SGDLS and YYNGEE. This CDR3 is built from 15 residues. V was shortened by 8 bases and J by 4 bases, with 19 bases between the two germline ends. CDR3 region: CASSHGTSLYNEQFF. The DNA of the CDR3 is TGTGCCAGTTCTCACGGGACTTCCCTATACAATGAGCAGTTCTTC. The entire variable domain, with the rest obtained from reference TRBV9 and TRBJ2-1, is as follows: DSGVTQTPKHLITATGQRVTLRCSPRSGDLSVYWYQQSLDQGLQFLIQYYNGEERAKGNILERFSAQQFPDLHSELNLSSLELGDSALYFCASSHGTSLYNEQFFGPGTRLTVL.